This T cell receptor beta chain was recorded in a study of OX40 agonist ivuxolimab in advanced cancers. The wider study: Every 2 weeks, patients received ivuxolimab intravenously, dosed at 0.01 to 10 mg/kg. Of mixed ages from about 23 to 90 and averaging about 56 years, the group was roughly 85% male.

Data came from immunoSEQ multiplex PCR; TCRdb stores just in-frame clones and leaves some out. The sample lists about 72,000 clones, about 90% seen once, with 1.3% in the top ten. V lost 5 bases to trimming and J lost 1 base; unmatched junction nucleotides: 3. The CDR3 length is 14 residues. Germline CDR1 and CDR2: SNHLY and FYNNEI. Here the sequenced sample was CD4+ or CD8+ T cells sorted from blood, taken in a trial of the OX40 agonist ivuxolimab. This chain connects TRBV2 to TRBJ1-1, with 8 bases matching TRBD1. The TCR comes from an adult with an advanced solid tumor such as melanoma, head and neck, liver or kidney cancer. The DNA of the CDR3 is TGTGCCAGCAGTTTCACAGGGGGGAACACTGAAGCTTTCTTT. Protein: CASSFTGGNTEAFF.